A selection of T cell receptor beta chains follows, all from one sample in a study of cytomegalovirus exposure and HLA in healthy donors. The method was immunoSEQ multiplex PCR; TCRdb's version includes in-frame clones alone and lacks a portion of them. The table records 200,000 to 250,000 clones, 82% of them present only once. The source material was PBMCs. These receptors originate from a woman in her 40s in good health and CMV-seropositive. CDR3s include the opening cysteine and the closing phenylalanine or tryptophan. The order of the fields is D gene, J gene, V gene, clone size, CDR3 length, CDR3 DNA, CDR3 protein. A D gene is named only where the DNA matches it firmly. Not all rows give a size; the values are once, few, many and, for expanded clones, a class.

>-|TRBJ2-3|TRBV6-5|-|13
TGTGCCAGCAGTTACTCGAGAGTTAATACGCAGTATTTT
CASSYSRVNTQYF
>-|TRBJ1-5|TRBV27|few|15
TGTGCCAGCAGTTTAGTGCAGGGTAGCAATCAGCCCCAGCATTTT
CASSLVQGSNQPQHF
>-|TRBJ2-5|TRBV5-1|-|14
TGCGCCAGCAGCCGAACAGGTTTACAAGAGACCCAGTACTTC
CASSRTGLQETQYF
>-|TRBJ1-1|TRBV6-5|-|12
TGTGCCAGCAGCCACAGGGACACTGAAGCTTTCTTT
CASSHRDTEAFF
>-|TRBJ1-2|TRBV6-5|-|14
TGTGCCAGCAGTCGTCAGGTTAGGAACTATGGCTACACCTTC
CASSRQVRNYGYTF
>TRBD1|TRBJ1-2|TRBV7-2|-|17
TGTGCCAGCAGCTTAGTTGGGACAGCTACGACCAACTATGGCTACACCTTC
CASSLVGTATTNYGYTF
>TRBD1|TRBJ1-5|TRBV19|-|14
TGTGCCACCAGGGACAGGGCCGGCAATCAGCCCCAGCATTTT
CATRDRAGNQPQHF
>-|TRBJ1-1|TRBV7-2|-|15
TGTGCCAGCAGCTTAGAAAATAGGGGTGACACTGAAGCTTTCTTT
CASSLENRGDTEAFF
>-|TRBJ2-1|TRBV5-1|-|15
TGCGCCAGCAGCTTGGAGACTGCTGCCTACAATGAGCAGTTCTTC
CASSLETAAYNEQFF
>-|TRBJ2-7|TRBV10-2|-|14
TGCGCCAGCAGTGGGGGACTCCCGTCCTACGAGCAGTACTTC
CASSGGLPSYEQYF
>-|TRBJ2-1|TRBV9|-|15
TGTGCCAGCAGCGTAGGCAGTATCTCCTACAATGAGCAGTTCTTC
CASSVGSISYNEQFF
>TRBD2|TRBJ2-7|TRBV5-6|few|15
TGTGCCAGCACCCTGGGGGGGTACAGCTCCTACGAGCAGTACTTC
CASTLGGYSSYEQYF
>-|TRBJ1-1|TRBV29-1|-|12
TGCAGCGCCAGAAGGACTTCTATTGAAGCTTTCTTT
CSARRTSIEAFF
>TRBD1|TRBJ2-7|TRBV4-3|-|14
TGCGCCAGCAGCAGAAAGACAGGGTTCCACGAGCAGTACTTC
CASSRKTGFHEQYF
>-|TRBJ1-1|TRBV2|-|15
TGTGCCAGCACCCCCTGGGGGGGGAAGAACACTGAAGCTTTCTTT
CASTPWGGKNTEAFF
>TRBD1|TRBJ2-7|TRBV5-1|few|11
TGCGCCAACAAAGACAGGGCCGAGCAGTACTTC
CANKDRAEQYF
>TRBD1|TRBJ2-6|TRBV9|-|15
TGTGCCAGCAGCATGACAGGGAGTGGGGCCAACGTCCTGACTTTC
CASSMTGSGANVLTF
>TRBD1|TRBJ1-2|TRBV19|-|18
TGTGCCAGTAGTATTCGGGGCAGGGGGCCCCCTTCTAACTATGGCTACACCTTC
CASSIRGRGPPSNYGYTF
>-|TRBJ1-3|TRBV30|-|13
TGTGCCTGGAGTCAGGGGTCTGGAAACACCATATATTTT
CAWSQGSGNTIYF
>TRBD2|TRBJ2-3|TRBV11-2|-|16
TGTGCCAGCAGCTCCCACCCCGGTTTAGCGGGGGGGGCGCAGTATTTT
CASSSHPGLAGGAQYF
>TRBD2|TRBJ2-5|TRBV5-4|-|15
TGTGCCAGCAGCTTGGTTCGGGGGGGCGGAGAGACCCAGTACTTC
CASSLVRGGGETQYF
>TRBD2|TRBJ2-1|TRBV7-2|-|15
TGTGCCAGCAGCTTAGCGCGAACGGGAGGGGATGAGCAGTTCTTC
CASSLARTGGDEQFF
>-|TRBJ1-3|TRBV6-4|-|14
TGTGCCAGCAGTACGACAGGCTCTGGAAACACCATATATTTT
CASSTTGSGNTIYF
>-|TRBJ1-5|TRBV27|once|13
TGTGCCAGCAGTTTACAAGGGGCGAAGCCCCAGCATTTT
CASSLQGAKPQHF
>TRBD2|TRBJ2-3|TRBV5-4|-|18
TGTGCCAGCAGCTTGGAAACGGTTCGGCCGGGACTAGCGGGAGAGCAGTATTTT
CASSLETVRPGLAGEQYF
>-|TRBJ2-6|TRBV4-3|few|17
TGCGCCAGCAGCCAATATTACGACGGGTCTGGGGCCAACGTCCTGACTTTC
CASSQYYDGSGANVLTF
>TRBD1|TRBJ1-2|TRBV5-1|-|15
TGCGCCAGCAGCATACGGACAGGGGGTGACTATGGCTACACCTTC
CASSIRTGGDYGYTF
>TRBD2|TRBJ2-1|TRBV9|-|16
TGTGCCAGCAGCGTACCTAGCGGGGGGGACTACAATGAGCAGTTCTTC
CASSVPSGGDYNEQFF
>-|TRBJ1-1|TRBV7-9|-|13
TGTGCCAGCCTCGGACAGATCAACACTGAAGCTTTCTTT
CASLGQINTEAFF
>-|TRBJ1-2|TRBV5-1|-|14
TGCGCCAGCAGAATTACGGACCGCCCGGGGGGCTACACCTTC
CASRITDRPGGYTF
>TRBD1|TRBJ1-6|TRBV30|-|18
TGTGCCTGGGTCCCCTGGACAGGGGGCGCCTCCTATAATTCACCCCTCCACTTT
CAWVPWTGGASYNSPLHF
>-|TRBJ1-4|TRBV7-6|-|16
TGTGCCAGCAGCCCGCGGGGGTCGGGGGCCAATGAAAAACTGTTTTTT
CASSPRGSGANEKLFF
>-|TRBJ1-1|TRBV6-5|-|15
TGTGCCAGCAGTTACAGGAGGCAAGGGAACACTGAAGCTTTCTTT
CASSYRRQGNTEAFF
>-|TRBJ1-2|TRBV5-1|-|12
TGCGCCAGCTGGGGAGGTTCTGGTGGCTACACCTTC
CASWGGSGGYTF
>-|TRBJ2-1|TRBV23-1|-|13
TGCGCCAGCAGTCTCAATTCCTACAATGAGCAGTTCTTC
CASSLNSYNEQFF
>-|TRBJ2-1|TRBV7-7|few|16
TGTGCTAGCAGCTTACTCTTGAGGGAGGGGGACAATGAGCAGTTCTTC
CASSLLLREGDNEQFF
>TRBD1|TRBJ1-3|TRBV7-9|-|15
TGTGCCAGCGATGGGACAGGGGACTCTGGAAACACCATATATTTT
CASDGTGDSGNTIYF
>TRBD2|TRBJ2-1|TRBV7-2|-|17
TGTGCCAGCAGCTCAGTCGGGACTAGCGGGGGGTGGAATGAGCAGTTCTTC
CASSSVGTSGGWNEQFF
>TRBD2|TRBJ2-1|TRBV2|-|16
TGTGCCAGCAGCGAGACCGGGACTAGTCGAAGAAATGAGCAGTTCTTC
CASSETGTSRRNEQFF
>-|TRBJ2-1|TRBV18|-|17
TGTGCCAGCTCACCGGTCGGCCGAAGTACTACCTACAATGAGCAGTTCTTC
CASSPVGRSTTYNEQFF
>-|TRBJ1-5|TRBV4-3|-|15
TGCGCCAGCAGCCAAGGAGAGGGGGGGGGTCAGCCCCAGCATTTT
CASSQGEGGGQPQHF
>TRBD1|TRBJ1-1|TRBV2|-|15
TGTGCCAGCAGCCTATCCAGGGGGCAGGGCACTGAAGCTTTCTTT
CASSLSRGQGTEAFF
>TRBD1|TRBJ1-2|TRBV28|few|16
TGTGCCAGCAGTTTCAGGGACCGACGTCAGGGGGGTGGCTACACCTTC
CASSFRDRRQGGGYTF